The table lists the clone carrying this TCR beta chain with a few counts. The data were taken from a study of T-cell memory formation after mild COVID-19. Study details: Each donor largely had its own TCR clusters.

CDR3 length: 14 residues. V was shortened by 6 bases and J by 3 bases, with 14 bases between the two germline ends. The germline V gene has CDR1 MGHRA and CDR2 YSYEKL. TCRdb used MiXCR to reprocess the 5' RACE reads, holding one entry per CDR3 protein. The table includes hundreds of thousands of distinct CDR3 sequences, about a fifth detected once. The sample consisted of PBMCs or a T cell subset sorted from them (not recorded which). The V and J genes are TRBV4-1 and TRBJ1-1, with a possible D match to TRBD1 (6 bases). The source is an adult woman who had mild COVID-19 (a few samples of this study predate the infection). Cell type and time point are not known. The CDR3, as DNA: TGCGCCAGCAGACAGGGTATTAAGGACACTGAAGCTTTCTTT. It specifies CASRQGIKDTEAFF.